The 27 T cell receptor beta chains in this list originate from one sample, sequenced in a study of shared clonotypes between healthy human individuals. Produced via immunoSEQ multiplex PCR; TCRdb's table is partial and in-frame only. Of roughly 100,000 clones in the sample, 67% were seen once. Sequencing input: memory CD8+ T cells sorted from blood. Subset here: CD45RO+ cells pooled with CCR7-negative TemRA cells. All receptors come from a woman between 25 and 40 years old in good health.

The DNA of the CDR3 is TGTGCCAGCAGCTGGACAGGGCTTAGCACAGATACGCAGTATTTT. It yields the protein CASSWTGLSTDTQYF. The genes are TRBV7-8 and TRBJ2-3; 8 bases agree with TRBD1. Per the germline V gene, CDR1 is SGHVS and CDR2 is FQNEAQ. The CDR3 runs 15 residues. The J segment lost 0 bases and the V segment lost 4 bases, leaving 3 bases of the junction unmatched.

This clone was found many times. This CDR3 reads CASSYSPDNTDTQYF. In DNA form, the CDR3 reads TGTGCCAGCAGTTACTCGCCGGACAACACAGATACGCAGTATTTT. J is TRBJ2-3 and V is TRBV6-5; a weak D match, TRBD1 (5 bases). The ends were cut back, 0 bases at V and 2 bases at J, with 9 bases in the middle. The length of the CDR3 is 15 residues. Germline CDR1 is MNHEY and CDR2 is SVGAGI.

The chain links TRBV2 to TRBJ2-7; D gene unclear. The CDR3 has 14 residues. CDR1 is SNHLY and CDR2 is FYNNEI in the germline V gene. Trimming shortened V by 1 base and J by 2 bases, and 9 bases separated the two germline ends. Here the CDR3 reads CASSEVPNAYEQYF. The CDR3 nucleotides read TGTGCCAGCAGTGAAGTGCCCAATGCCTACGAGCAGTACTTC.

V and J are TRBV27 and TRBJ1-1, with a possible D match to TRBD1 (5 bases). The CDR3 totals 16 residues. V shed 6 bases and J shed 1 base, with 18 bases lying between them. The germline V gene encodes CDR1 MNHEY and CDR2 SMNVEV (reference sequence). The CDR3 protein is CASSLAPGRWNTEAFF. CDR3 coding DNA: TGTGCCAGCAGCCTGGCCCCGGGACGTTGGAACACTGAAGCTTTCTTT.

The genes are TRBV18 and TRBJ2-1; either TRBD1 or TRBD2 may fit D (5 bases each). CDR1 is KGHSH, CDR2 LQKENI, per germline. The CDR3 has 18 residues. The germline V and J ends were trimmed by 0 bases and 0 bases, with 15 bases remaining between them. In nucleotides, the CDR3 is TGTGCCAGCTCACCACCAAAGACGGGGCAGGGCTCCTACAATGAGCAGTTCTTC. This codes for CASSPPKTGQGSYNEQFF.

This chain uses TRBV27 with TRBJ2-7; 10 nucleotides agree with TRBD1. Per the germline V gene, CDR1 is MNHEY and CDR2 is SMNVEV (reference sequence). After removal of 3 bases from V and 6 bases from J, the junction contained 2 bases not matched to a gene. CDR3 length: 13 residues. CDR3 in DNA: TGTGCCAGCAGTTTCGGGACAGGGGTCGAGCAGTACTTC. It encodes CASSFGTGVEQYF.

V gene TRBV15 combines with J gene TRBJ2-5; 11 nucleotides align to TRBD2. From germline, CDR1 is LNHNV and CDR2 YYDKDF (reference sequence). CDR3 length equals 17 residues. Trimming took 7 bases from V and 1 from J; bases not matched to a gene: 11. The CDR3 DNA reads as TGTGCCACCACCCACCGGTGGCTAGCGGGAGGCCAAGAGACCCAGTACTTC. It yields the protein CATTHRWLAGGQETQYF.

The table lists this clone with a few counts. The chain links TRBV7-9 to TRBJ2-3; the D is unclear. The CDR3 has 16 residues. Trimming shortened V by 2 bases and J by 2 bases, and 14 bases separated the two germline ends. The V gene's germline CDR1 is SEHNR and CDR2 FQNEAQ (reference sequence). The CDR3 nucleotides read TGTGCCAGCAGCTTAAAGCTCCAGACACCCACAGATACGCAGTATTTT. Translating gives CASSLKLQTPTDTQYF.

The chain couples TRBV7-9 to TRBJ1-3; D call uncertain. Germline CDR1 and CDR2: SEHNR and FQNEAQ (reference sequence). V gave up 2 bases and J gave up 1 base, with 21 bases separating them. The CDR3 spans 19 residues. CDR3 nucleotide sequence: TGTGCCAGCAGCTTAAAACTGGGATTCTCTTTGCTGTCTGGAAACACCATATATTTT. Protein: CASSLKLGFSLLSGNTIYF.

The CDR3 is CAHQGANTGELFF. CDR3 in DNA: TGTGCCCACCAGGGTGCGAACACCGGGGAGCTGTTTTTT. The gene calls are TRBV7-9 and TRBJ2-2; tentatively, D is TRBD1 (5 bases). V lost 11 bases and J lost 0, with 10 bases in between. The germline V gene has CDR1 SEHNR and CDR2 FQNEAQ (reference sequence). The CDR3 sequence is 13 residues long.

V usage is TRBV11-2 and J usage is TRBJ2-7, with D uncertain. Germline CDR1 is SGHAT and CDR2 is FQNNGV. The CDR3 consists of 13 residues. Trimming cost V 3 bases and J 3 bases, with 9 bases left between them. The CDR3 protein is CASSLGQNYEQYF. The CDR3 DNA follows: TGTGCCAGCAGCTTGGGCCAAAACTACGAGCAGTACTTC.

The DNA for the CDR3 is TGTGCCAGCAGTAACTGGGACGGGCGTAACTATGGCTACACCTTC. Its translation: CASSNWDGRNYGYTF. This chain links TRBV2 with TRBJ1-2; perhaps TRBD1 as D (5 bases). The CDR3 is 15 residues long. The germline V and J ends were trimmed by 5 bases and 1 base, with 14 bases remaining between them. Germline V gene lookup returns CDR1 SNHLY and CDR2 FYNNEI.

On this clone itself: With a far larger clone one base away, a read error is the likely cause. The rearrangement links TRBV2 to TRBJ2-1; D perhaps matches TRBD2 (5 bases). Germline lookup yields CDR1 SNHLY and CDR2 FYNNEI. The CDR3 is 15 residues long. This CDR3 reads CASSEAGESYNGQFF. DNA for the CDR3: TGTGCCAGCAGTGAAGCGGGAGAGTCCTACAATGGGCAGTTCTTC.

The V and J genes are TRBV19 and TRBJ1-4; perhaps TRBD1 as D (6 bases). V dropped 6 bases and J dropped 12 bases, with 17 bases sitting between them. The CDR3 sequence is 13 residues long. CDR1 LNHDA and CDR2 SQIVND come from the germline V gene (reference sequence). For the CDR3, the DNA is TGTGCCAGTAGCGGAACAGGGACAAGCGAACTGTTTTTT. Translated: CASSGTGTSELFF.

CDR3 DNA: TGTGCCAGCAGCTTGATCCAGGAACTCGGGCGCTCTGGGGCCAACGTCCTGACTTTC. As protein: CASSLIQELGRSGANVLTF. The chain couples TRBV11-3 to TRBJ2-6; D gene ambiguous. Germline CDR1 reads SGHNT; CDR2 reads YENEEA. Trimming stripped 3 bases from V and 0 bases from J, with 18 bases between. This CDR3 is 19 amino acids long.

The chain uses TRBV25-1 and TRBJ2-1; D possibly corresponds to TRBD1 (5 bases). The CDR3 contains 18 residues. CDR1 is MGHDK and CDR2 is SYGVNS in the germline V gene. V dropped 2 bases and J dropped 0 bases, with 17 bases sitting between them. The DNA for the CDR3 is TGTGCCAGCAGTGAACCCCGTTTACAGGAGAGCTCCTACAATGAGCAGTTCTTC. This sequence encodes CASSEPRLQESSYNEQFF.

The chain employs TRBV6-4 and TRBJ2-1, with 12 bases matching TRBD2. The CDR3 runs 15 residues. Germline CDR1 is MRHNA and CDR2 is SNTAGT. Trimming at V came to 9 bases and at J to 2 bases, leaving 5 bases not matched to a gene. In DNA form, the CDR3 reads TGTGCCAGTCGGACTAGCGGGGACCCCTACAATGAGCAGTTCTTC. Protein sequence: CASRTSGDPYNEQFF.

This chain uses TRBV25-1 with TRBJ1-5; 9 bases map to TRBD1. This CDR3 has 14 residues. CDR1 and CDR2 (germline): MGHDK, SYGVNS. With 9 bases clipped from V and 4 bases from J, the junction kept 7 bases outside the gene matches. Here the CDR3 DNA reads TGTGCCAGTAGGGACAGGGAAGGGAATCAGCCCCAGCATTTT. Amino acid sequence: CASRDREGNQPQHF.

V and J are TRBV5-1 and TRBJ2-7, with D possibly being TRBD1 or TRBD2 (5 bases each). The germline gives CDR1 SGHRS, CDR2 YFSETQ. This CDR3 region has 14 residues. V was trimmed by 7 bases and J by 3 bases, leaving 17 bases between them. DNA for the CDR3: TGCGCCAGCGCCCCCGGGACGTTGGTCTACGAGCAGTACTTC. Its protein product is CASAPGTLVYEQYF.

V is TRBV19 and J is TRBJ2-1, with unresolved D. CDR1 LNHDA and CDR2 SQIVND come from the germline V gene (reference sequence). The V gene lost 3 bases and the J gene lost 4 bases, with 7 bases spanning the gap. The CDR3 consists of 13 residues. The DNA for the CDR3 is TGTGCCAGTAGTATGAGTTTGTACAATGAGCAGTTCTTC. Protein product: CASSMSLYNEQFF.

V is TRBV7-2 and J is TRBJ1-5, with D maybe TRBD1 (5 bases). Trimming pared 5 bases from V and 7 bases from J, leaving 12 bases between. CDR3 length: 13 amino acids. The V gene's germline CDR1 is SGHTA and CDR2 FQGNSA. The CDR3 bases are TGTGCCAGCAGCCAAGGGGAACTCCAGCCCCAGCATTTT. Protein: CASSQGELQPQHF.

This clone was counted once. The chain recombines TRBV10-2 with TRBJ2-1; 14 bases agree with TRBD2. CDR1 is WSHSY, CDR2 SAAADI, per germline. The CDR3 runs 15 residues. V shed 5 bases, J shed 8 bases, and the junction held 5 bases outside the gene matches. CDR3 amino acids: CASSSGLAGGYEQFF. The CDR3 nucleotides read TGCGCCAGCAGTAGTGGACTAGCGGGAGGTTATGAGCAGTTCTTC.

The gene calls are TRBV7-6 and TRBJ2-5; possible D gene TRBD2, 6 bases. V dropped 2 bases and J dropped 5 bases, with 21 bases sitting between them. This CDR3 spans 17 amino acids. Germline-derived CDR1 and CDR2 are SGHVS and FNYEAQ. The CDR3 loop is CASSLWTGVVFGETQYF. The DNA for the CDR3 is TGTGCCAGCAGCTTATGGACGGGAGTAGTGTTTGGTGAGACCCAGTACTTC.

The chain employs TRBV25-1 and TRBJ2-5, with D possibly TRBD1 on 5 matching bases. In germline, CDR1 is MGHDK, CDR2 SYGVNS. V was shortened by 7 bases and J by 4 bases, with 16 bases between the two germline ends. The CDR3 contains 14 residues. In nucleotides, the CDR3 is TGTGCCAGCACCCTCGCTGGGGCAGTAGAGACCCAGTACTTC. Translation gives CASTLAGAVETQYF. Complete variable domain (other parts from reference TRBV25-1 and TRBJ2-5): EADIYQTPRYLVIGTGKKITLECSQTMGHDKMYWYQQDPGMELHLIHYSYGVNSTEKGDLSSESTVSRIRTEHFPLTLESARPSHTSQYLCASTLAGAVETQYFGPGTRLLVL.

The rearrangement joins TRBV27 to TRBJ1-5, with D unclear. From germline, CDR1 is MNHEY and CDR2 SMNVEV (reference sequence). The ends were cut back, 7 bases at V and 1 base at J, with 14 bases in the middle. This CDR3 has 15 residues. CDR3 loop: CASKEGPLSNQPQHF. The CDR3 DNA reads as TGTGCCAGCAAAGAGGGCCCGCTGAGCAATCAGCCCCAGCATTTT.

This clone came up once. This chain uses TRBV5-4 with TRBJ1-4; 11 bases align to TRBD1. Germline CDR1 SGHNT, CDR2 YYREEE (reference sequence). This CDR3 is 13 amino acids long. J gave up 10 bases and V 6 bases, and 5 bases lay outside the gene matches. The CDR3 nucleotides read TGTGCCAGCAAAAGGACAGGGGGCGGAAAACTGTTTTTT. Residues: CASKRTGGGKLFF.

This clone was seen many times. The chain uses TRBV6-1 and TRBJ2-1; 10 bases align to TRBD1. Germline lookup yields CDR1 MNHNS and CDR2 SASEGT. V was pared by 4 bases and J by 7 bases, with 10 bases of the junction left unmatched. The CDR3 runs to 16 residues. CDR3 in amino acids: CASSGPGTGEVNEQFF. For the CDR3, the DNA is TGTGCCAGCAGTGGACCCGGGACAGGGGAGGTAAATGAGCAGTTCTTC.